Each of the 6 T cell receptor beta chains below was sequenced from the same sample in a study of graft-versus-host responses after intestinal transplantation. Generated by immunoSEQ multiplex PCR, the TCRdb table keeps only in-frame clones and is missing some. This sample has some 120,000 clones; 85% to 95% occur once, and the top ten carry roughly 1.2%. These receptors have no identified antigens. This specimen consisted of unstimulated CD8+ T cells sorted from spleen or lymph node cells, obtained before transplant. The source of these receptors is a human donor who was the organ donor for an intestinal transplant.

This clone was observed once. The CDR3 coding sequence is TGTGCCAGCAGCTGGGTGAACACTGAAGCTTTCTTT. Translation: CASSWVNTEAFF. J is TRBJ1-1 and V is TRBV6-6; D is unclear. V was pared by 6 bases and J by 0 bases, with 5 bases between. The germline V gene encodes CDR1 MNHNY and CDR2 SVGAGI (reference sequence). The CDR3 is made up of 12 amino acids.

This chain joins TRBV21-1 and TRBJ2-3. TRBV21-1 is classified as a pseudogene. The CDR3 totals 13 residues. CDR3 nucleotides: TGTGCCAGCAGCAAAGTAGGGAAAGATACGCAGTATTTT. This encodes CASSKVGKDTQYF.

This clone was observed a single time. The rearrangement uses TRBV9 and TRBJ2-3, with 11 nucleotides matching TRBD1. Germline trimming cut 3 bases from V and 2 bases from J; bases unmatched to any gene: 8. The CDR3 extends over 17 amino acids. CDR1 and CDR2 from the germline V gene are SGDLS and YYNGEE. The CDR3 DNA sequence: TGTGCCAGCAGCGACGACCGGGACAGGGGGGTCACAGATACGCAGTATTTT. It is translated as CASSDDRDRGVTDTQYF.

The chain links TRBV9 to TRBJ1-1; 7 bases line up with TRBD1. The trim removed 3 bases at V and 0 bases at J, leaving 8 bases unmatched. Germline CDR1 SGDLS, CDR2 YYNGEE. The CDR3 is made up of 16 amino acids. CDR3 sequence (DNA): TGTGCCAGCAGCGGAGAGACAGGGCTGATGAACACTGAAGCTTTCTTT. This sequence encodes CASSGETGLMNTEAFF.

This clone has a single count. Other DNA sequences within the sample encode an identical CDR3. The chain links TRBV13 to TRBJ2-1; the D is unclear. CDR3 length: 12 residues. Germline CDR1 PRHDT, CDR2 FYEKMQ (reference sequence). V shed 3 bases and J shed 9 bases, with 9 bases lying between them. CDR3 loop: CASSLMRSEQFF. The CDR3 DNA follows: TGTGCCAGCAGCTTGATGCGGTCTGAGCAGTTCTTC.

The sample holds one count of this clone. The rearrangement uses TRBV5-1 and TRBJ1-1, with TRBD1 matching 7 bases. Unmatched junction bases numbered 6, after V lost 5 bases and J lost 8 bases. The CDR3 is 12 residues long. The V gene's germline CDR1 is SGHRS and CDR2 YFSETQ. Here the CDR3 reads CASSLEQGEAFF. CDR3 nucleotide sequence: TGCGCCAGCAGTCTTGAACAGGGGGAAGCTTTCTTT.